This paragraph covers one T cell receptor (beta chain) sequence. Roughly 10 milliliters of peripheral blood were drawn from each donor. This entry comes from a study of type 1 and type 2 diabetes patients. Study-wide background: Participants included type 1 and type 2 diabetes patients plus nondiabetic controls.

Looked up from germline, CDR1 is SEHNR and CDR2 is FQNEAQ (reference sequence). The CDR3 runs to 14 residues. Genomic DNA was the PCR template. Multiplex PCR with 30 forward and 13 reverse primers amplified the TCR beta CDR3. Each CDR3 protein gets one entry after TCRdb re-called the multiplex PCR reads with MiXCR. The sample contains under 300,000 distinct CDR3 sequences, around 47% of which appear only once. The specimen was peripheral blood mononuclear cells (PBMCs). This rearrangement joins TRBV7-9 to TRBJ2-1; D not resolved. The end of the DNA aligns better with TRBJ2-5, so the J call may be wrong. This sequence originates from a man aged 18-30 years with type 2 diabetes. As DNA, the CDR3 is TGTGCCAGCGCCTGGCGAGGTGCCCAAGAGACCCAGTACTTC. Translating gives CASAWRGAQETQYF.